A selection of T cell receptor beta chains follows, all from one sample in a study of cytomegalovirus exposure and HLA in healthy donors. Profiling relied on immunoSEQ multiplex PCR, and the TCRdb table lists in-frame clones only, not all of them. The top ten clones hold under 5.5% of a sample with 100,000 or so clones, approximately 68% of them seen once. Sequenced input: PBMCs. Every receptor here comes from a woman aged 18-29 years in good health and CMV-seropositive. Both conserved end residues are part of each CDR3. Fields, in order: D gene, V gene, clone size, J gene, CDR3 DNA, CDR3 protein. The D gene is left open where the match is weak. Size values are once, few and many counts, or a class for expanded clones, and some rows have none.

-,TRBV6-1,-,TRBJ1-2,TGTGCCAGCAGTGAAGCGCTTGGACAGTTTTCTAACTATGGCTACACCTTC,CASSEALGQFSNYGYTF
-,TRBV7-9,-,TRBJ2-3,TGTGCCAGCAGCTTAGCGCTGTTGGGACTGCAGAACACAGATACGCAGTATTTT,CASSLALLGLQNTDTQYF
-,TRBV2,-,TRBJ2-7,TGTGCCAGCAGTCCCATGGAGGGATCCTACGAGCAGTACTTC,CASSPMEGSYEQYF
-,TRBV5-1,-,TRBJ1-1,TGCGCCAGCAGCTTGGAGGGGTTCACTGAAGCTTTCTTT,CASSLEGFTEAFF
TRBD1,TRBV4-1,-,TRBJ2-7,TGCGCCAGCAGCCAAGCCGGACAGGGGGCAAGTTTAGTTTACGAGCAGTACTTC,CASSQAGQGASLVYEQYF
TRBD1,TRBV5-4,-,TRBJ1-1,TGTGCCAGCAGCCCTGAGACAGGGTCAGGCCAAGCTTTCTTT,CASSPETGSGQAFF
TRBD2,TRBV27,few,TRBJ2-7,TGTGCCAGCAGCCTACGGACTAGCGGCCACGCCTCCTACGAGCAGTACTTC,CASSLRTSGHASYEQYF
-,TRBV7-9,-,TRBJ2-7,TGTGCCAGCAGCTTAGGGAGTGACTACTCCTACGAGCAGTACTTC,CASSLGSDYSYEQYF
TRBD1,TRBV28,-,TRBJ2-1,TGTGCCAGCAACAGACCGGGACAGGGCGTCGGGGAGCAGTTCTTC,CASNRPGQGVGEQFF
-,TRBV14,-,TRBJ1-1,TGTGCCAGCAGCCCGAGGGCTCGCGTCGGCACTGAAGCTTTCTTT,CASSPRARVGTEAFF
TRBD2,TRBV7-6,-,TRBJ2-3,TGTGCCAGCAGCTTAGGCGGGAGGGCCGGAGATACGCAGTATTTT,CASSLGGRAGDTQYF
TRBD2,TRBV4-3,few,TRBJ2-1,TGCGCCAGCAGCCCCCGGACTAGCGGAGGGAGCTCCTACAATGAGCAGTTCTTC,CASSPRTSGGSSYNEQFF
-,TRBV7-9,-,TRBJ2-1,TGTGCCAGCAAAGGGGTAAACAAGCCCTTATCTTCCTACAATGAGCAGTTCTTC,CASKGVNKPLSSYNEQFF
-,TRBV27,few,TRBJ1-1,TGTGCCAGCAGGCCGTCGGACACTTACACTGAAGCTTTCTTT,CASRPSDTYTEAFF
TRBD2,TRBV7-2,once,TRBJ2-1,TGTGCCAGCAGCTCGGCTAGCGGCTACAATGAGCAGTTCTTC,CASSSASGYNEQFF
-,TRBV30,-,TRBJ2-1,TGTGCCTGGATCGGACAGACCTTCTACAATGAGCAGTTCTTC,CAWIGQTFYNEQFF
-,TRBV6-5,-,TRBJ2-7,TGTGCCAGCAGCCCCCGGGATTCTCGGGGCGAGCAGTACTTC,CASSPRDSRGEQYF
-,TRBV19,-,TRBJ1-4,TGTGCCAGTAGATCTGGGCGGGTTAATGAAAAACTGTTTTTT,CASRSGRVNEKLFF
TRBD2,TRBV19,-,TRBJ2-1,TGTGCCAGTAGTATAACACTAGCGGGGTACAATGAGCAGTTCTTC,CASSITLAGYNEQFF
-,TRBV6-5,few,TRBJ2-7,TGTGCCAGCAATCTCTTCTACGAGCAGTACTTC,CASNLFYEQYF
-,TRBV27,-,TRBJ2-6,TGTGCCAGCATTCTCCTAGACAGCTCTGGGGCCAACGTCCTGACTTTC,CASILLDSSGANVLTF
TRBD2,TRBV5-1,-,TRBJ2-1,TGCGCCAGCAGCGCGGGACTAGCGGGAGGTAATGAGCAGTTCTTC,CASSAGLAGGNEQFF
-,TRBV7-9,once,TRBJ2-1,TGTGCCAGCAGCCGCGCCCACAATGAGCAGTTCTTC,CASSRAHNEQFF
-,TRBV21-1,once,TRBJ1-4,TGTGCCAGCAGCAAAGGCCGAATGACAGGGGGCTGGGAAAAACTGTTTTTT,CASSKGRMTGGWEKLFF
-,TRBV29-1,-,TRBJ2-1,TGCAGCGTTGAAGACAGGGGAAGTTACAATGAGCAGTTCTTC,CSVEDRGSYNEQFF
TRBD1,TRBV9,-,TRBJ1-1,TGTGCCAGCAGCGTAGCCCCGCAGGGGGCACGTAGTGAAGCTTTCTTT,CASSVAPQGARSEAFF
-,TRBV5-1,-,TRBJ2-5,TGCGCCAGCAGCTTGGGCACTAGGCAAGAGACCCAGTACTTC,CASSLGTRQETQYF
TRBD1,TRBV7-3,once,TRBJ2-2,TGTGCCAGCAGCTTATCAGGACAGGGGAACGGGGAGCTGTTTTTT,CASSLSGQGNGELFF
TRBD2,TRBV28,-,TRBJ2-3,TGTGCCAGCAGTATCGAGACGCCCGGGACTAGTGAGAGGGTGCACACAGATACGCAGTATTTT,CASSIETPGTSERVHTDTQYF
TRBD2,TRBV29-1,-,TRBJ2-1,TGCAGCGCCGAGCCCGCGGGACTAGGCAATGTTGAGCAGTTCTTC,CSAEPAGLGNVEQFF
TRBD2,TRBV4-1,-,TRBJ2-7,TGCGCCAGCAGCCATACCCCCGGGACTAACTACGAGCAGTACTTC,CASSHTPGTNYEQYF
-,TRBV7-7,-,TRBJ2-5,TGTGCCAGCAGCCTGATCGGGTACCAAGAGACCCAGTACTTC,CASSLIGYQETQYF
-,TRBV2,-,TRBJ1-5,TGTGCCAGCAGTGAATTCCAGGGGCACTATAGCAATCAGCCCCAGCATTTT,CASSEFQGHYSNQPQHF
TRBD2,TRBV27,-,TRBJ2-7,TGTGCCAGCAGTTTATGGCTAGCGGGGGCCGGCGAGCAGTACTTC,CASSLWLAGAGEQYF
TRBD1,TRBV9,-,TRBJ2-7,TGTGCCAGCAGCGTGAGCGGGACAGGGGGCTACGAGCAGTACTTC,CASSVSGTGGYEQYF
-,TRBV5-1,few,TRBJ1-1,TGCGCCAGCAGCTTGCAGGGACAGAACACTGAAGCTTTCTTT,CASSLQGQNTEAFF
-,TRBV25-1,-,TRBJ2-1,TGTGCCAGCAGTGAATCGGAGCCCTACAATGAGCAGTTCTTC,CASSESEPYNEQFF
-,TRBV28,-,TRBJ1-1,TGTGCCAGCCGCGTCCGGGATGAAGCTTTCTTT,CASRVRDEAFF
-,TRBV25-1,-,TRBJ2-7,TGTGCCAGCAGTCGGTCTAGGCGCTCCTACGAGCAGTACTTC,CASSRSRRSYEQYF
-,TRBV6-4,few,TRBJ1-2,TGTGCCAGCAGTGACTCGGAGGGAGGTGGAGGCTACACCTTC,CASSDSEGGGGYTF
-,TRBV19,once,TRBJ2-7,TGTGCCAGTAGTAAACGACAGGACTCCTACGAGCAGTACTTC,CASSKRQDSYEQYF
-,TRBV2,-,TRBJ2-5,TGTGCCGGCAGGGGCGGGATGGGGGAGACCCAGTACTTC,CAGRGGMGETQYF
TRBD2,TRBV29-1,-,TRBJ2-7,TGCAGCGTGCCTAGGACTAGCGGTGCCCCCTCCTACGAGCAGTACTTC,CSVPRTSGAPSYEQYF
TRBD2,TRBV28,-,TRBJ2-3,TGTGCCAGCAGTTTGCAGGGACTAGCCGAAACGCAGTATTTT,CASSLQGLAETQYF
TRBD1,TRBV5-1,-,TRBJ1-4,TGCGCCAGCAGGGAGGACAGGGCAGTGAGAAAACTGTTTTTT,CASREDRAVRKLFF
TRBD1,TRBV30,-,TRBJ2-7,TGTGCCTGGAGCCCAACAGGGGTCGAGCAGTACTTC,CAWSPTGVEQYF
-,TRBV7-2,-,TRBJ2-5,TGTGCCAGCAGCTTATACGGGAATAGAGAGACCCAGTACTTC,CASSLYGNRETQYF
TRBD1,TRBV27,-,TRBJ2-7,TGTGCCAGCAGTTTAGATCTACAGGGGCGAGACTACGAGCAGTACTTC,CASSLDLQGRDYEQYF
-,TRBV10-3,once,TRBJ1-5,TGTGCCATCAGTCCAGATAGCAATCAGCCCCAGAATTTT,CAISPDSNQPQNF
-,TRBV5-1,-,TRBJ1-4,TGCGCCAGCGGCCAGGGATCAACTAATGAAAAACTGTTTTTT,CASGQGSTNEKLFF
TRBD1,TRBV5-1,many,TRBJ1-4,TGCGCCAGCAGCTTGGCGGGGTCAGGGGGTGAAAAACTGTTTTTT,CASSLAGSGGEKLFF
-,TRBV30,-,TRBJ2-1,TGTGCCTGGAGTGTGGACCTCCGGGGAAACAATGAGCAGTTCTTC,CAWSVDLRGNNEQFF
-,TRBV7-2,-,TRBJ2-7,TGTGCCAGCAGCTTCAGGGTATCGCGGGAAGAGCAGTACTTC,CASSFRVSREEQYF
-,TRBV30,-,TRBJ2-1,TGTGCCTGGAGTGTACTTGGGGGGTTTGGTTACAATGAGCAGTTCTTC,CAWSVLGGFGYNEQFF
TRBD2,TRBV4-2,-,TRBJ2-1,TGTGCCAGCAGCCAAGAAGTTCGAGCGGGGGCCGGAGGGTTCTTC,CASSQEVRAGAGGFF
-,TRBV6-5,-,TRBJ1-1,TGTGCCAGCAGTTACGCGGGGTTGGCTGAAGCTTTCTTT,CASSYAGLAEAFF